The clone carrying this T cell receptor (beta chain) was seen more than once but under ten times. Its antigen is as yet unknown. The sample comes from a study of blood T cells in healthy people across ages. About the research overall: The capture of about one barcoded beta molecule per two T cells was achieved by template switching. Findings and limits, study-wide: Diversity of TCR beta per million T cells declined in a roughly linear way with age.

The CDR3 totals 17 residues. Germline-derived CDR1 and CDR2 are MDHEN and SYDVKM. The second PCR ran roughly 6 to 11 cycles with a sample-barcoded 5' primer and J-beta primers. TCRdb re-analysed the 5' RACE reads in MiXCR, keeping a single row per CDR3 protein. The table records approximately 580,000 distinct CDR3 sequences, less than 25% of them present only once. These data were likewise used in another study, on T cells of mothers and their children. Per that study: Related mother-child pairs showed slightly higher but non-significant overlap than unrelated pairs.

The chain combines TRBV28 with TRBJ2-5; 8 bases line up with TRBD2. The DNA end is a closer match to TRBJ2-7, so the J assignment may be wrong. The TCR was taken from a boy younger than 18 in good health. Sequenced: blood. In nucleotides, the CDR3 is TGTGCCAGCAGTTCCCCAATTGAAGCGGGAGTAGGGTACGAGCAGTACTTC. Translating gives CASSSPIEAGVGYEQYF.